Listed below are T cell receptor beta chains from one sample, sequenced in a study of blood T cell repertoires in COVID-19. Only in-frame clones appear in the TCRdb table, and some are missing; sequencing was by immunoSEQ multiplex PCR. In the table there are 200,000 to 250,000 clones, approximately 78% of which are singletons. Specimen: peripheral blood. These receptors all come from a woman younger than 35 with acute or convalescent COVID-19. Each CDR3 is given without its conserved first and last residue.

CDR3aa | j_gene | v_gene
ASSPRTGNYEQY | TRBJ2-7 | TRBV18
ASSRPSGVLSYEQY | TRBJ2-7 | TRBV7-8
ASSPRDQPQH | TRBJ1-5 | TRBV6-6
ASSEWGQGAGGYT | TRBJ1-2 | TRBV2
ASSLGLGTGTNTEAF | TRBJ1-1 | TRBV7-8
ASIAQRTRGTGELF | TRBJ2-2 | TRBV27
ASSPGQKGREWLPSTDTQY | TRBJ2-3 | TRBV18
ASSQGSISRTGAYEQY | TRBJ2-7 | TRBV4-1
ASITTSATLGNEQF | TRBJ2-1 | TRBV21-1
ASSFSGFPKPVLMNTEAF | TRBJ1-1 | TRBV11-3
ASSLERGYNEQF | TRBJ2-1 | TRBV2
ASSLGTGGRQPQH | TRBJ1-5 | TRBV18
ASSFVAADTQY | TRBJ2-3 | TRBV11-2
ASSLRRDQETQY | TRBJ2-5 | TRBV7-2
ASTTMGGGYNEKLF | TRBJ1-4 | TRBV2
ASSRRLAGLNTGELF | TRBJ2-2 | TRBV7-2
ASSIGTGPYEQY | TRBJ2-7 | TRBV19
ASSVEVAGLTGELF | TRBJ2-2 | TRBV9
SASFRSEAF | TRBJ1-1 | TRBV20-1
ASSQTAGSGKNIQY | TRBJ2-4 | TRBV4-3
ASSQGTYQPQH | TRBJ1-5 | TRBV3-1/TRBV3-2
ASSLTLAGNYNEQF | TRBJ2-1 | TRBV4-2
ASSISTGGGYGYT | TRBJ1-2 | TRBV7-9
AIGEQGANQPQH | TRBJ1-5 | TRBV10-3
ASSDAQDQADTQY | TRBJ2-3 | TRBV27
ASTSGWGSYEQY | TRBJ2-7 | TRBV7-2
AISESGQYGYT | TRBJ1-2 | TRBV10-3